One sample yielded the 10 T cell receptor beta chains listed below, sequenced in a study of OX40 agonist ivuxolimab in advanced cancers. Measured with immunoSEQ multiplex PCR; TCRdb has only the in-frame clones, and not every one. The data contain about 80,000 clones, approximately 92% of them seen just once; the ten biggest clones take up around 5.1%. This sample comprised CD4+ or CD8+ T cells sorted from blood, obtained in a trial of the OX40 agonist ivuxolimab. These receptors were obtained from an adult with an advanced solid tumor such as melanoma, head and neck, liver or kidney cancer.

This chain links TRBV9 with TRBJ2-2, with no clear D. The CDR3 runs 16 residues. Trimming removed 2 bases at V and 10 bases at J, with 21 bases between. CDR1 SGDLS and CDR2 YYNGEE come from the germline V gene. The CDR3 here is CASSVGLTATQVELFF. DNA for the CDR3: TGTGCCAGCAGCGTCGGCTTAACCGCCACGCAGGTGGAGCTGTTTTTT. The variable domain in full, with the rest retrieved from reference TRBV9 and TRBJ2-2, is DSGVTQTPKHLITATGQRVTLRCSPRSGDLSVYWYQQSLDQGLQFLIQYYNGEERAKGNILERFSAQQFPDLHSELNLSSLELGDSALYFCASSVGLTATQVELFFGEGSRLTVL.

The chain combines TRBV4-1 with TRBJ1-2; D unresolved. V gave up 1 base and J gave up 2 bases, with 5 bases separating them. The CDR3 is 13 amino acids. Germline V gene data show CDR1 as MGHRA and CDR2 as YSYEKL. The CDR3 sequence is CASSQARNYGYTF. DNA of the CDR3: TGCGCCAGCAGCCAAGCCCGGAACTATGGCTACACCTTC.

V gene TRBV18 combines with J gene TRBJ2-2, with TRBD2 identical over 7 bases. The V gene end was trimmed by 1 base and the J gene end by 1 base; junction bases not matched to a gene: 0. Germline CDR1 is KGHSH and CDR2 is LQKENI. The CDR3 length is 15 residues. In DNA form, the CDR3 reads TGTGCCAGCTCACCACTAGCGGGGAACACCGGGGAGCTGTTTTTT. Its translation: CASSPLAGNTGELFF.

A single count supports this clone. The rearrangement joins TRBV11-2 to TRBJ2-2; 7 bases are shared with TRBD1. The V gene end was trimmed by 1 base and the J gene end by 7 bases; junction bases not matched to a gene: 3. CDR1 SGHAT and CDR2 FQNNGV come from the germline V gene. This CDR3 spans 14 amino acids. The CDR3 region has the DNA TGTGCCAGCAGCTTAGTAGGGGGCGGCGGGGAGCTGTTTTTT. Protein product: CASSLVGGGGELFF. Supplemented by reference TRBV11-2 and TRBJ2-2, the full variable domain reads EAGVAQSPRYKIIEKRQSVAFWCNPISGHATLYWYQQILGQGPKLLIQFQNNGVVDDSQLPKDRFSAERLKGVDSTLKIQPAKLEDSAVYLCASSLVGGGGELFFGEGSRLTVL.

The V and J genes are TRBV4-3 and TRBJ2-7, with 7 bases identical to TRBD2. CDR1 LGHNA and CDR2 YSLEER come from the germline V gene. The CDR3 consists of 15 residues. V shed 2 bases, J shed 2 bases, and the junction held 6 bases outside the gene matches. The DNA for the CDR3 is TGCGCCAGCAGCCAACTAATAGGGACTACCTACGAGCAGTACTTC. Amino acid sequence: CASSQLIGTTYEQYF.

CDR3 nucleotides: TGTGCCAGCAGTGAAGAAGGGCGGAGCTCTGGGGCCAACGTCCTGACTTTC. It yields the protein CASSEEGRSSGANVLTF. V gene TRBV2 combines with J gene TRBJ2-6, with D uncertain. Deletions cut 1 base from V and 0 bases from J, with 10 bases between. This CDR3 has 17 amino acids. CDR1 SNHLY and CDR2 FYNNEI come from the germline V gene. The full variable domain, completed using reference TRBV2 and TRBJ2-6, is EPEVTQTPSHQVTQMGQEVILRCVPISNHLYFYWYRQILGQKVEFLVSFYNNEISEKSEIFDDQFSVERPDGSNFTLKIRSTKLEDSAMYFCASSEEGRSSGANVLTFGAGSRLTVL.

The rearrangement joins TRBV9 to TRBJ2-1, with D possibly being TRBD2 (5 bases). The germline V gene has CDR1 SGDLS and CDR2 YYNGEE. This CDR3 is 15 amino acids long. V lost 0 bases and J lost 2, with 9 bases in between. The chain's CDR3 is CASSVADSPYNEQFF. The CDR3 DNA sequence: TGTGCCAGCAGCGTAGCGGACTCACCCTACAATGAGCAGTTCTTC.

Comments on this clone: Additional DNA sequences in this sample encode the identical CDR3. The rearrangement links TRBV18 to TRBJ1-1; D unresolved. In germline, CDR1 is KGHSH, CDR2 LQKENI. The CDR3 totals 11 residues. V lost 3 bases, J lost 1 base, and 0 bases lay in between. The CDR3 reads CASSPNTEAFF. CDR3 sequence (DNA): TGTGCCAGCTCACCGAACACTGAAGCTTTCTTT.

The V gene is TRBV5-5, the J gene TRBJ1-2; D perhaps matches TRBD1 (6 bases). Germline V gene sequence: CDR1 SGHKS, CDR2 YYEKEE (reference sequence). V dropped 1 base and J dropped 2 bases, with 12 bases sitting between them. The CDR3 has 15 amino acids. The CDR3 DNA is TGTGCCAGCAGCTTGTCCGGGGGCGTAAACTATGGCTACACCTTC. As protein: CASSLSGGVNYGYTF. The full variable domain, its missing parts supplied by reference TRBV5-5 and TRBJ1-2, is DAGVTQSPTHLIKTRGQQVTLRCSPISGHKSVSWYQQVLGQGPQFIFQYYEKEERGRGNFPDRFSARQFPNYSSELNVNALLLGDSALYLCASSLSGGVNYGYTFGSGTRLTVV.

The V gene is TRBV5-1, the J gene TRBJ2-7, with D possibly TRBD1 on 6 matching bases. Trimming pared 4 bases from V and 7 bases from J, leaving 21 bases between. The CDR3 is 15 amino acids. Germline loops: CDR1 SGHRS, CDR2 YFSETQ. The CDR3 DNA follows: TGCGCCAGCAGCAATTACGTACAGGGTCAGGGTGAGCAGTACTTC. Translating gives CASSNYVQGQGEQYF. The full variable domain, its missing parts supplied by reference TRBV5-1 and TRBJ2-7, is KAGVTQTPRYLIKTRGQQVTLSCSPISGHRSVSWYQQTPGQGLQFLFEYFSETQRNKGNFPGRFSGRQFSNSRSEMNVSTLELGDSALYLCASSNYVQGQGEQYFGPGTRLTVT.